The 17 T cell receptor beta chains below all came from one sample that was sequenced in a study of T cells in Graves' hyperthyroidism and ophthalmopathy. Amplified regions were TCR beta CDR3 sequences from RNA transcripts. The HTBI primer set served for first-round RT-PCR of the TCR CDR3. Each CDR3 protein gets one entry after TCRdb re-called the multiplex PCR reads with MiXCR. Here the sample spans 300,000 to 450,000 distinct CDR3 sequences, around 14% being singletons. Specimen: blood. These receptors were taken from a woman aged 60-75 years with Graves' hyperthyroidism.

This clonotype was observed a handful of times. Here the CDR3 reads CSARPSGGSGANVLTF. Here the CDR3 DNA reads TGCAGTGCTAGACCGTCGGGGGGCTCTGGGGCCAACGTCCTGACTTTC. This chain connects TRBV20-1 to TRBJ2-6, with 7 bases lining up with TRBD2. The CDR3 extends over 16 amino acids. Unmatched junction bases numbered 4, after V lost 2 bases and J lost 0 bases. The germline CDR1 and CDR2 sequences are DFQATT and SNEGSKA (reference sequence).

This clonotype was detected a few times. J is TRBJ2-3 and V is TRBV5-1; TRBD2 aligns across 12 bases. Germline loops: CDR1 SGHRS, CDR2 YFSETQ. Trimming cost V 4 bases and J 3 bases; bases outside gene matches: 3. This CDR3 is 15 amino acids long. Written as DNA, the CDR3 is TGCGCCAGCAGCGAGACTAGCGGGAGTACAGATACGCAGTATTTT. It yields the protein CASSETSGSTDTQYF.

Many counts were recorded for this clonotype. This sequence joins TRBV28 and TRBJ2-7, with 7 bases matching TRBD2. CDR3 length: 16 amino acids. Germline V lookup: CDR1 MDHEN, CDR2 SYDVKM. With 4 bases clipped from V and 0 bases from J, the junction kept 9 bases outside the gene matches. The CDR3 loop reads CASSWGLGGSSYEQYF. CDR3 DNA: TGTGCCAGCAGTTGGGGTTTGGGGGGGAGCTCCTACGAGCAGTACTTC.

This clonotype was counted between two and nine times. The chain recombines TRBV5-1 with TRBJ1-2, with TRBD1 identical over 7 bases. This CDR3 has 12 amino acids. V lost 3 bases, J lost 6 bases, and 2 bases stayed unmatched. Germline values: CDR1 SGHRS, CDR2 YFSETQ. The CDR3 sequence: CASSSGTDGYTF. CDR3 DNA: TGCGCCAGCAGCTCCGGGACAGATGGCTACACCTTC.

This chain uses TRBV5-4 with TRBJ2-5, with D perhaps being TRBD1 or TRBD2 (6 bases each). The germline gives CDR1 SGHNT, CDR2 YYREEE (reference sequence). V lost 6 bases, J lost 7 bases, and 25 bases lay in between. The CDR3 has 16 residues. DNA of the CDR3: TGTGCCAGCACCCCGGGGTCGGGGGCGTTCGGGGGGACCCAGTACTTC. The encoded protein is CASTPGSGAFGGTQYF.

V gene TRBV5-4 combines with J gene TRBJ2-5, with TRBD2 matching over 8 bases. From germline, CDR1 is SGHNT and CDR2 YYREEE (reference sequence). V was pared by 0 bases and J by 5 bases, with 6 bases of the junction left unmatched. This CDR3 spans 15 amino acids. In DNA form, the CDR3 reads TGTGCCAGCAGCTTGGTAGCGGGACGGGGGGAGACCCAGTACTTC. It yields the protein CASSLVAGRGETQYF.

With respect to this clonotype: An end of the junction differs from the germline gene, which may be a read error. The CDR3 bases are TGTGCCAGCAGTTTATTCGTAACTGGAGCTTTCTTT. This gives the protein CASSLFVTGAFF. This chain uses TRBV28 with TRBJ1-1; no firm D call. CDR1 MDHEN and CDR2 SYDVKM come from the germline V gene. CDR3 length: 12 amino acids.

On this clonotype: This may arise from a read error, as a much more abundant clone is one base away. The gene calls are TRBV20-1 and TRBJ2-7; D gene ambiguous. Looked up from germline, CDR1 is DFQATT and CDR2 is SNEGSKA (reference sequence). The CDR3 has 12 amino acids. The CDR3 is CSAVTPSCEQYF. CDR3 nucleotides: TGCAGTGCTGTGACACCCTCCTGCGAGCAGTACTTC.

This CDR3 is CSAGSGAGRLIGRTEAFF. The CDR3 DNA sequence: TGCAGTGCTGGATCAGGGGCTGGCAGGTTAATTGGGAGGACTGAAGCTTTCTTT. The chain recombines TRBV20-1 with TRBJ1-1; weak D call: TRBD1 (6 bases). V lost 5 bases, J lost 5 bases, and 30 bases lay in between. The CDR3 runs to 18 residues. The V gene's germline CDR1 is DFQATT and CDR2 SNEGSKA (reference sequence).

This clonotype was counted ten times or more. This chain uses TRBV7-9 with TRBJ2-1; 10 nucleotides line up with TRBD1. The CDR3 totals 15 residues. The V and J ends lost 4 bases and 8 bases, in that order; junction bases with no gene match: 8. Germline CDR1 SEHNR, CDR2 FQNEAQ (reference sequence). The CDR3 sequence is CASSSPGQGSYEQFF. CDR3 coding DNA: TGTGCCAGCAGCTCTCCGGGACAGGGGTCCTATGAGCAGTTCTTC.

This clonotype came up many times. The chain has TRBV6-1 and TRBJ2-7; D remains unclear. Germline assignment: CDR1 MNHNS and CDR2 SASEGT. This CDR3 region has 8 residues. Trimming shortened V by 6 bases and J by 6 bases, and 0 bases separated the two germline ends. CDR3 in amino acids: CASSEQYF. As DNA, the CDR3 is TGTGCCAGCAGCGAGCAGTACTTC.

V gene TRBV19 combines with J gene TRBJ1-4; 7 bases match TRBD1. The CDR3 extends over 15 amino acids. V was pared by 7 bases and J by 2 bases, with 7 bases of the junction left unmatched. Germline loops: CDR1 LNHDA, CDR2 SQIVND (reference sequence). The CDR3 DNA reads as TGTGCCAGTACCTCAAGGGGACAGACTAATGAAAAACTGTTTTTT. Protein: CASTSRGQTNEKLFF.

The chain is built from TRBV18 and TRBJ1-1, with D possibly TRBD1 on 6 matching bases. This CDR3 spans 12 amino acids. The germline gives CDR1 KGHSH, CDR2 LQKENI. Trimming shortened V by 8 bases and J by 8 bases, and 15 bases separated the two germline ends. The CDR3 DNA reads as TGTGCCAGCACGATCGGACAGCCAGAAGCTTTCTTT. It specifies CASTIGQPEAFF.

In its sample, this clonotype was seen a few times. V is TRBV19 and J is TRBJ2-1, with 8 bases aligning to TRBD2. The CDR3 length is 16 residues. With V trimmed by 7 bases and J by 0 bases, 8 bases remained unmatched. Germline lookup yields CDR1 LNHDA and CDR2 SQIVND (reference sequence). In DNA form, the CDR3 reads TGTGCCAGTACCCTGAGCAGCGGGAGCTCCTACAATGAGCAGTTCTTC. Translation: CASTLSSGSSYNEQFF.

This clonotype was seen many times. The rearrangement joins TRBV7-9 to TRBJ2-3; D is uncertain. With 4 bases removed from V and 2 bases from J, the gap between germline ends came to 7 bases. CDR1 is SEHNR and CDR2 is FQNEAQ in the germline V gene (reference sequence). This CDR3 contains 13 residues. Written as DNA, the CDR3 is TGTGCCAGCAGCTCCCCGGCCACAGATACGCAGTATTTT. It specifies CASSSPATDTQYF.

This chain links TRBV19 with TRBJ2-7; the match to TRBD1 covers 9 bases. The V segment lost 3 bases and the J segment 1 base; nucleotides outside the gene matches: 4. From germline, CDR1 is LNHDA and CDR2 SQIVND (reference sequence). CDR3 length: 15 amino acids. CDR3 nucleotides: TGTGCCAGTAGTATCAGAGGGACAGGGTCCTACGAGCAGTACTTC. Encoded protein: CASSIRGTGSYEQYF. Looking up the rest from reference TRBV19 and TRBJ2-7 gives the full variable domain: DGGITQSPKYLFRKEGQNVTLSCEQNLNHDAMYWYRQDPGQGLRLIYYSQIVNDFQKGDIAEGYSVSREKKESFPLTVTSAQKNPTAFYLCASSIRGTGSYEQYFGPGTRLTVT.

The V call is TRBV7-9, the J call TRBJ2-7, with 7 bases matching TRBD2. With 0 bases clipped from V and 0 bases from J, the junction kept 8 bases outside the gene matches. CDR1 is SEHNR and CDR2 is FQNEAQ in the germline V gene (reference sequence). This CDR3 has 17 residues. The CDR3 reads CASSLARGGPSSYEQYF. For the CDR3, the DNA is TGTGCCAGCAGCTTAGCGCGGGGAGGGCCGAGCTCCTACGAGCAGTACTTC.